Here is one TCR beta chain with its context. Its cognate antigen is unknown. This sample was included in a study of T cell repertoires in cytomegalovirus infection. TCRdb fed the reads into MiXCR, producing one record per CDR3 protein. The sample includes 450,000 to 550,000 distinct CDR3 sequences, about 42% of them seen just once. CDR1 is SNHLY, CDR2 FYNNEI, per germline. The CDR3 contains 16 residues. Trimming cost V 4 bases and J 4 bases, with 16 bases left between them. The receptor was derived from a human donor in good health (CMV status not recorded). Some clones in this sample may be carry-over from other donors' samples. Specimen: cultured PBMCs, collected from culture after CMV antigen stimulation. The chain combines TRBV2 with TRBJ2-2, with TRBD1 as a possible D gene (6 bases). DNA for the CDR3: TGTGCCAGCAGTGTCCGGCGACAGGTCCCCACCGGGGAGCTGTTTTTT. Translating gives CASSVRRQVPTGELFF.